Shown below are 3 T cell receptor beta chains from a single sample sequenced in a study of OX40 agonist ivuxolimab in advanced cancers. Assay used: immunoSEQ multiplex PCR; TCRdb lists only in-frame clones, some missing. The table shows tens of thousands of clones, with around four fifths occurring only once. Sequencing used CD4+ or CD8+ T cells sorted from blood, obtained in a trial of the OX40 agonist ivuxolimab. All receptors derive from an adult with an advanced solid tumor such as melanoma, head and neck, liver or kidney cancer.

The V and J genes are TRBV5-5 and TRBJ2-7, with 7 positions matching TRBD1. Germline CDR1 is SGHKS and CDR2 is YYEKEE (reference sequence). The CDR3 totals 13 residues. After removal of 3 bases from V and 2 bases from J, the junction contained 2 bases not matched to a gene. DNA for the CDR3: TGTGCCAGCAGCTGGGACAGCCCCTACGAGCAGTACTTC. It encodes CASSWDSPYEQYF.

A single count supports this clone. V is TRBV7-6 and J is TRBJ2-1; D gene uncertain. CDR1 SGHVS and CDR2 FNYEAQ come from the germline V gene. Trimming left V 1 base short and J 10 bases short, with 11 bases between. This CDR3 spans 13 amino acids. The CDR3, as DNA: TGTGCCAGCAGCTTAGGTTGGGTAGGGGAGCAGTTCTTC. Protein product: CASSLGWVGEQFF. Combining the CDR3 with reference TRBV7-6 and TRBJ2-1 gives the whole variable domain GAGVSQSPRYKVTKRGQDVALRCDPISGHVSLYWYRQALGQGPEFLTYFNYEAQQDKSGLPNDRFSAERPEGSISTLTIQRTEQRDSAMYRCASSLGWVGEQFFGPGTRLTVL.

J is TRBJ1-2 and V is TRBV7-3; D gene ambiguous. V gave up 2 bases and J gave up 0 bases, with 19 bases separating them. This CDR3 is built from 18 residues. Germline CDR1 reads SGHTA; CDR2 reads FQGTGA. The CDR3 nucleotides read TGTGCCAGCAGCTTAGGGGTCCCGGACGGGCCAGCTAACTATGGCTACACCTTC. Its translation: CASSLGVPDGPANYGYTF.